These 29 T cell receptor beta chains were sequenced from one sample in a study of OX40 agonist ivuxolimab in advanced cancers. Some clones are missing from TCRdb's copy, which holds only in-frame ones; the method was immunoSEQ multiplex PCR. The table has 55,000 to 70,000 clones, approximately 83% seen once. Here the sequenced sample was CD4+ or CD8+ T cells sorted from blood, taken in a trial of the OX40 agonist ivuxolimab. These receptors all stem from an adult with an advanced solid tumor such as melanoma, head and neck, liver or kidney cancer.

The genes are TRBV6-6 and TRBJ2-3; 7 bases line up with TRBD2. The CDR3 contains 15 residues. Germline loops: CDR1 MNHNY, CDR2 SVGAGI (reference sequence). Trimming at V came to 3 bases and at J to 1 base, leaving 4 bases not matched to a gene. CDR3 in DNA: TGTGCCAGCAGTTATCGTCGGGAGGGCACAGATACGCAGTATTTT. This codes for CASSYRREGTDTQYF.

In this sample, this clone turned up once. The genes are TRBV29-1 and TRBJ1-2, with a weak D call TRBD1 (5 bases). V was cut by 4 bases and J by 7 bases, with 13 bases left in between. Germline V gene lookup returns CDR1 SQVTM and CDR2 ANQGSEA. The CDR3 is 12 amino acids. CDR3 bases: TGCAGCGTTGTCCAGGGTGATAGTGGCTACACCTTC. Protein product: CSVVQGDSGYTF.

The CDR3 DNA reads as TGTGCCAGTAGTATCGGGGGACAGGCGTACAATGAGCAGTTCTTC. Its translation is CASSIGGQAYNEQFF. The chain employs TRBV19 and TRBJ2-1; 8 bases are a match to TRBD1. The CDR3 is made up of 15 amino acids. J gave up 4 bases and V 3 bases, and 5 bases lay outside the gene matches. Germline CDR1 and CDR2: LNHDA and SQIVND (reference sequence).

This rearrangement joins TRBV5-4 to TRBJ2-5; D possibly matches TRBD1 or TRBD2 (6 bases each). Deletions cut 4 bases from V and 3 bases from J, with 13 bases between. The CDR3 is made up of 14 amino acids. Germline V gene lookup returns CDR1 SGHNT and CDR2 YYREEE (reference sequence). CDR3 sequence (DNA): TGTGCCAGCAGCCGATGGGGGGCAAAAGAGACCCAGTACTTC. Its protein product is CASSRWGAKETQYF.

V gene TRBV7-3 combines with J gene TRBJ2-6; D may be TRBD1 (5 bases). Trimming stripped 5 bases from V and 1 base from J, with 9 bases between. Germline CDR1 SGHTA, CDR2 FQGTGA. The CDR3 length is 15 residues. The CDR3 DNA follows: TGTGCCAGCAGCGCGCAGGGTTCTGGGGCCAACGTCCTGACTTTC. Protein sequence: CASSAQGSGANVLTF. The whole variable domain, filled in from reference TRBV7-3 and TRBJ2-6, reads GAGVSQTPSNKVTEKGKYVELRCDPISGHTALYWYRQSLGQGPEFLIYFQGTGAADDSGLPNDRFFAVRPEGSVSTLKIQRTERGDSAVYLCASSAQGSGANVLTFGAGSRLTVL.

This clone was counted a single time. The CDR3 here is CASSASSGGKGNTIYF. The CDR3 DNA reads TGTGCCAGCAGCGCCTCAAGTGGGGGGAAAGGAAACACCATATATTTT. V gene TRBV5-4 combines with J gene TRBJ1-3, with D tentatively TRBD1 (5 bases). The CDR3 is 16 residues long. The germline V gene encodes CDR1 SGHNT and CDR2 YYREEE (reference sequence). Trimming cost V 4 bases and J 4 bases, with 18 bases left between them. The full variable domain, in which reference TRBV5-4 and TRBJ1-3 provide the parts outside the CDR3, is ETGVTQSPTHLIKTRGQQVTLRCSSQSGHNTVSWYQQALGQGPQFIFQYYREEENGRGNFPPRFSGLQFPNYSSELNVNALELDDSALYLCASSASSGGKGNTIYFGEGSWLTVV.

The rearrangement joins TRBV10-1 to TRBJ2-7; 7 bases map to TRBD1. Germline CDR1 and CDR2: WNHNN and SYGVQD (reference sequence). With 6 bases clipped from V and 6 bases from J, the junction kept 5 bases outside the gene matches. This CDR3 spans 12 amino acids. This chain's CDR3 is CASSRGSSEQYF. The CDR3 DNA follows: TGCGCCAGCAGCAGGGGGTCATCCGAGCAGTACTTC.

V gene TRBV5-1 combines with J gene TRBJ2-2, with 9 bases lining up with TRBD2. With 7 bases clipped from V and 5 bases from J, the junction kept 15 bases outside the gene matches. CDR1 and CDR2 (germline): SGHRS, YFSETQ. The CDR3 sequence is 17 residues long. The CDR3: CASRRGNSGRPTGELFF. CDR3 bases: TGCGCCAGCCGACGAGGAAACAGCGGGAGGCCGACCGGGGAGCTGTTTTTT. Full variable domain (missing parts from reference TRBV5-1 and TRBJ2-2): KAGVTQTPRYLIKTRGQQVTLSCSPISGHRSVSWYQQTPGQGLQFLFEYFSETQRNKGNFPGRFSGRQFSNSRSEMNVSTLELGDSALYLCASRRGNSGRPTGELFFGEGSRLTVL.

This clone showed up just a few times. The chain uses TRBV5-5 and TRBJ1-5; TRBD1 might be the D (5 bases). This CDR3 contains 13 residues. Looked up from germline, CDR1 is SGHKS and CDR2 is YYEKEE (reference sequence). Trimming stripped 0 bases from V and 10 bases from J, with 11 bases between. The CDR3 spells CASSLGQPEPQHF. Written as DNA, the CDR3 is TGTGCCAGCAGCTTGGGACAGCCCGAACCCCAGCATTTT.

This clone was seen just once. Other DNA sequences within the sample encode an identical CDR3. The genes are TRBV2 and TRBJ1-1, with D possibly being TRBD1 (6 bases). CDR1 is SNHLY, CDR2 FYNNEI, per germline. V was clipped by 6 bases and J by 0 bases, with 11 bases between them. The CDR3 runs to 14 residues. This CDR3 reads CASRKGGMNTEAFF. The CDR3 DNA follows: TGTGCCAGCAGGAAGGGGGGAATGAACACTGAAGCTTTCTTT.

The J gene is TRBJ1-4, the V gene TRBV18, with TRBD1 matching over 9 bases. From germline, CDR1 is KGHSH and CDR2 LQKENI. The CDR3 extends over 15 amino acids. V lost 3 bases, J lost 4 bases, and 3 bases stayed unmatched. Here the CDR3 reads CASSPGTGNNEKLFF. The DNA of the CDR3 is TGTGCCAGCTCACCCGGGACAGGGAATAATGAAAAACTGTTTTTT.

V gene TRBV27 combines with J gene TRBJ1-1; TRBD1 matches at 9 bases. The ends lost 5 bases at V and 1 base at J; junction bases unmatched: 8. CDR1 is MNHEY, CDR2 SMNVEV, per germline (reference sequence). The CDR3 has 16 amino acids. Here the CDR3 reads CASSEYRGPRNTEAFF. The CDR3 DNA follows: TGTGCCAGCAGTGAATACAGGGGGCCAAGGAACACTGAAGCTTTCTTT.

The rearrangement uses TRBV7-8 and TRBJ2-5; a weak D match, TRBD2 (5 bases). The CDR3 runs 13 residues. V shed 1 base and J shed 3 bases, with 6 bases lying between them. Germline V gene sequence: CDR1 SGHVS, CDR2 FQNEAQ. This chain's CDR3 is CASSLVGEETQYF. The CDR3 nucleotides are TGTGCCAGCAGCTTAGTCGGGGAAGAGACCCAGTACTTC.

V and J are TRBV9 and TRBJ2-1; D is possibly TRBD2 (6 bases). The CDR3 is 13 residues long. Germline lookup yields CDR1 SGDLS and CDR2 YYNGEE. Trimming stripped 4 bases from V and 9 bases from J, with 14 bases between. The CDR3 is CASSPPTSLEQFF. CDR3 coding DNA: TGTGCCAGCAGCCCTCCCACTAGCCTTGAGCAGTTCTTC.

Here the CDR3 reads CASRPPGGNEQYF. In nucleotides, the CDR3 is TGTGCCAGCAGGCCCCCAGGGGGCAACGAGCAGTACTTC. The gene calls are TRBV6-1 and TRBJ2-7; 8 bases map to TRBD1. Germline CDR1 and CDR2: MNHNS and SASEGT. Trimming at V came to 6 bases and at J to 5 bases, leaving 6 bases not matched to a gene. The CDR3 spans 13 residues.

The chain employs TRBV6-5 and TRBJ2-4, with 8 nucleotides matching TRBD1. Germline CDR1 reads MNHEY; CDR2 reads SVGAGI. Trimming removed 6 bases from V and 3 bases from J; junction bases left unmatched: 4. This CDR3 region has 14 residues. The DNA of the CDR3 is TGTGCCAGCAGGCATGACAGGGGCAAAAACATTCAGTACTTC. It encodes CASRHDRGKNIQYF.

The chain employs TRBV6-5 and TRBJ2-5; 7 nucleotides align to TRBD1. CDR1 and CDR2 (germline): MNHEY, SVGAGI. V dropped 6 bases and J dropped 4; count of bases not matched to a gene: 5. The CDR3 extends over 13 amino acids. Here the CDR3 reads CASSDRVIETQYF. In DNA, the CDR3 is TGTGCCAGCAGCGACAGGGTGATAGAGACCCAGTACTTC.

This CDR3 is CASSSRQSPNTEAFF. The CDR3 bases are TGCGCCAGCAGCTCACGACAGTCTCCGAACACTGAAGCTTTCTTT. This chain connects TRBV5-1 to TRBJ1-1; the D gene is possibly TRBD1 (5 bases). Germline CDR1 and CDR2: SGHRS and YFSETQ. This CDR3 spans 15 amino acids. V was pared by 3 bases and J by 1 base, with 13 bases between.

This chain uses TRBV9 with TRBJ2-5, with D tentatively TRBD2 (6 bases). V lost 0 bases, J lost 1 base, and 16 bases lay in between. This CDR3 is built from 17 residues. Germline loops: CDR1 SGDLS, CDR2 YYNGEE. For the CDR3, the DNA is TGTGCCAGCAGCGTAGGAGCGGGCGGGGTTGCCCAAGAGACCCAGTACTTC. Its protein product is CASSVGAGGVAQETQYF.

The rearrangement joins TRBV28 to TRBJ1-1; D is possibly TRBD1 (6 bases). Trimming removed 4 bases from V and 5 bases from J, with 17 bases in between. This CDR3 region has 15 residues. Germline CDR1 is MDHEN and CDR2 is SYDVKM. CDR3 DNA: TGTGCCAGCAGTTGGACGACAGGTCCTTCTACTGAAGCTTTCTTT. Translating it yields CASSWTTGPSTEAFF.

The V and J genes are TRBV19 and TRBJ1-5, with TRBD1 matching 7 bases. Trimming cost V 11 bases and J 6 bases; bases outside gene matches: 13. The CDR3 consists of 14 residues. Germline CDR1 LNHDA, CDR2 SQIVND (reference sequence). The DNA for the CDR3 is TGTGCCTCCAAGACAGGGACGAGCGGTCAGCCCCAGCATTTT. This gives the protein CASKTGTSGQPQHF.

The chain combines TRBV11-3 with TRBJ1-5; possibly TRBD1 for D (5 bases). The CDR3 sequence is 17 residues long. V dropped 1 base and J dropped 0 bases, with 13 bases sitting between them. CDR1 is SGHNT, CDR2 YENEEA, per germline. The CDR3, as DNA: TGTGCCAGCAGCTTAGTTTTTTCGAGGGGTAGCAATCAGCCCCAGCATTTT. This gives the protein CASSLVFSRGSNQPQHF.

The DNA for the CDR3 is TGCGCCAGCAGCGACAGGAACACCGGGGAGCTGTTTTTT. This sequence encodes CASSDRNTGELFF. The genes are TRBV10-2 and TRBJ2-2; maybe TRBD1 (5 bases). V lost 6 bases to trimming and J lost 1 base, with 6 bases between them. Germline V gene data show CDR1 as WSHSY and CDR2 as SAAADI. The CDR3 runs to 13 residues.

The chain couples TRBV7-8 to TRBJ1-4; D might be TRBD1 (6 bases). The CDR3 is 15 amino acids. Germline values: CDR1 SGHVS, CDR2 FQNEAQ. Trimming cost V 2 bases and J 5 bases, with 12 bases left between them. CDR3 sequence (DNA): TGTGCCAGCAGCTTATCCAGGGGACCGAATGAAAAACTGTTTTTT. Its protein product is CASSLSRGPNEKLFF.

The chain links TRBV5-1 to TRBJ1-6, with a weak D call TRBD1 (5 bases). Germline CDR1 and CDR2: SGHRS and YFSETQ. The CDR3 extends over 15 amino acids. Trimming removed 0 bases from V and 13 bases from J, with 17 bases in between. CDR3 coding DNA: TGCGCCAGCAGCTTGGATACAGGCGCCGGTGGGCCCCTCCACTTT. It specifies CASSLDTGAGGPLHF.

This chain joins TRBV29-1 and TRBJ2-7, with D unresolved. Deletions cut 4 bases from V and 3 bases from J, with 19 bases between. The CDR3 totals 15 residues. The V gene's germline CDR1 is SQVTM and CDR2 ANQGSEA. DNA of the CDR3: TGCAGCGTTGTAAGTCCAGGCCTCGGAGACTACGAGCAGTACTTC. Amino acids: CSVVSPGLGDYEQYF.

The CDR3, as DNA: TGTGCCAGCAGCCTAATGAGTCGGGAGACCCAGTACTTC. This gives the protein CASSLMSRETQYF. This sequence joins TRBV7-2 and TRBJ2-5, with D unclear. V lost 5 bases, J lost 5 bases, and 12 bases lay in between. From germline, CDR1 is SGHTA and CDR2 FQGNSA. The CDR3 is 13 amino acids.

The chain employs TRBV19 and TRBJ1-5, with a tentative D call TRBD1 (6 bases). The CDR3 length is 15 residues. Between the trimmed V and J ends, which lost 4 bases and 1 base, there was a span of 11 bases. Germline CDR1 reads LNHDA; CDR2 reads SQIVND (reference sequence). CDR3: CASSTQQGSNQPQHF. The DNA for the CDR3 is TGTGCCAGTAGTACCCAACAGGGAAGCAATCAGCCCCAGCATTTT.

V gene TRBV7-9 combines with J gene TRBJ1-1, with a tentative D call TRBD1 (6 bases). The CDR3 extends over 15 amino acids. Trimming pared 4 bases from V and 2 bases from J, leaving 14 bases between. The germline gives CDR1 SEHNR, CDR2 FQNEAQ (reference sequence). The CDR3 DNA follows: TGTGCCAGCAGCTCCCAAGGGGGGATTAACACTGAAGCTTTCTTT. Protein product: CASSSQGGINTEAFF.